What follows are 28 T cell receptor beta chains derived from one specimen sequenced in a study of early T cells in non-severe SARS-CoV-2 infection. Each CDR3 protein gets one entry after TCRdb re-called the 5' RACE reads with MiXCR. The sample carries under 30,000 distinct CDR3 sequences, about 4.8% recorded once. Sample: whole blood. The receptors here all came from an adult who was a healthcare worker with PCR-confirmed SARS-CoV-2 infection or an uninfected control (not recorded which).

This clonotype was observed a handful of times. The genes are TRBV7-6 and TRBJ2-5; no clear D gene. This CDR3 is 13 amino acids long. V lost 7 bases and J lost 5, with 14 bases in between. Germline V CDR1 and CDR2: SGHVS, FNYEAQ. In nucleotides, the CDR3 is TGTGCCAGCACTCACAGTGATCAGGAGACCCAGTACTTC. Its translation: CASTHSDQETQYF.

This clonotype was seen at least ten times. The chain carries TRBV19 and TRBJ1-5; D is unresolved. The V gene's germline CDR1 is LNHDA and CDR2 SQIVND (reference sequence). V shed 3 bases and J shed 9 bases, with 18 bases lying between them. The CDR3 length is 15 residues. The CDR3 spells CASSIRAGSTWPQHF. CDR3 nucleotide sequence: TGTGCCAGTAGTATCCGGGCAGGCAGTACTTGGCCCCAGCATTTT.

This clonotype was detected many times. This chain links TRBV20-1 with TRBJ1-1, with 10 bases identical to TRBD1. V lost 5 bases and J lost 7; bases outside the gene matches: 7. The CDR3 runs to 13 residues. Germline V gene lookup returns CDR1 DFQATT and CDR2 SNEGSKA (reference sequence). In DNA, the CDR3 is TGCAGTGCTCAAAGACAGGGGGCGGATGAAGCTTTCTTT. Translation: CSAQRQGADEAFF.

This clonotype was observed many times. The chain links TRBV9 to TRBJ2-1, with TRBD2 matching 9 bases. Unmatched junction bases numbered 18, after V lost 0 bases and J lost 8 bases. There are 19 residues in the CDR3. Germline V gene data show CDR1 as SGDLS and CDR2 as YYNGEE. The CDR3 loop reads CASSVEGSLAGGPYDEQFF. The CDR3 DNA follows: TGTGCCAGCAGCGTAGAAGGGTCTCTCGCGGGAGGGCCGTACGATGAGCAGTTCTTC.

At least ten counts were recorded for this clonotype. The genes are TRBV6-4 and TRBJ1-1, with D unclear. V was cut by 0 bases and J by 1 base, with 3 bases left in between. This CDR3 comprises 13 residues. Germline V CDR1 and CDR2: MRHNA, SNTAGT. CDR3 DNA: TGTGCCAGCAGTGACTCGGGGAACACTGAAGCTTTCTTT. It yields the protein CASSDSGNTEAFF.

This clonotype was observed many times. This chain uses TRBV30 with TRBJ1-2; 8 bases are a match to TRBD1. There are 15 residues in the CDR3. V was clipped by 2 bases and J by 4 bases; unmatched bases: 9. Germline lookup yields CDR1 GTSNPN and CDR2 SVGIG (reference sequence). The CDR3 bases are TGTGCCTGGAGTATCCAGGGGGCCAGAGGCTATGGCTACACCTTC. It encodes CAWSIQGARGYGYTF.

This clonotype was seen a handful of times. CDR3 bases: TGCAGCGTTCGTGTAGGGCTGAACACTGAAGCTTTCTTT. Residues: CSVRVGLNTEAFF. The chain is built from TRBV29-1 and TRBJ1-1; no clear D gene. V shed 5 bases and J shed 0 bases, with 10 bases lying between them. Germline V gene sequence: CDR1 SQVTM, CDR2 ANQGSEA. CDR3 size: 13 residues.

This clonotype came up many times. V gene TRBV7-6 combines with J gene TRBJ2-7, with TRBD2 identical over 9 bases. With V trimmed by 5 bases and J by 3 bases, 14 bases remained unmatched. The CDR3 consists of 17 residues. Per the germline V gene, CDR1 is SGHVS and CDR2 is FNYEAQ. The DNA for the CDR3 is TGTGCCAGCAGCCGGGGGATAGCGGGGGAAACGCTCTACGAGCAGTACTTC. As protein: CASSRGIAGETLYEQYF.

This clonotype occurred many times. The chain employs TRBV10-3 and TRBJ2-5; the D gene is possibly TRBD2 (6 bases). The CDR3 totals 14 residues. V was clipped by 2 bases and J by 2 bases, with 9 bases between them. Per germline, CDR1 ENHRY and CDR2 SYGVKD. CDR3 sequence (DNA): TGTGCCATCAGTGAGGGAGGGCTGCAAGAGACCCAGTACTTC. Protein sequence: CAISEGGLQETQYF.

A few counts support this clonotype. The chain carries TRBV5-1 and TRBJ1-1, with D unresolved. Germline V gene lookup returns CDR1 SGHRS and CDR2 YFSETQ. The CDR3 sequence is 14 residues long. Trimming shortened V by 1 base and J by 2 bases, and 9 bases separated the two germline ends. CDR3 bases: TGCGCCAGCAGCTTGACGGGGTACAACACTGAAGCTTTCTTT. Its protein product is CASSLTGYNTEAFF.

In DNA, the CDR3 is TGTGCCAGCACCATATCTAGGGGCACCGGGGAGCTGTTTTTT. This translates into CASTISRGTGELFF. The chain couples TRBV27 to TRBJ2-2, with D possibly TRBD1 on 5 matching bases. Per germline, CDR1 MNHEY and CDR2 SMNVEV (reference sequence). V was clipped by 7 bases and J by 4 bases, with 13 bases between them. This CDR3 region has 14 residues.

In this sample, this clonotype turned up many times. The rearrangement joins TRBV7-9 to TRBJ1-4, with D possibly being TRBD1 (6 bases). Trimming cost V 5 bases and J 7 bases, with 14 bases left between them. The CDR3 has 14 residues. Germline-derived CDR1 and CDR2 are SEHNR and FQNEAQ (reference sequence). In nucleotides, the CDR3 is TGTGCCAGCAGCCCGACAGGAGTCCTTGAAAAACTGTTTTTT. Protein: CASSPTGVLEKLFF. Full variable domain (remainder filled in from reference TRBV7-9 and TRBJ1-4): DTGVSQNPRHKITKRGQNVTFRCDPISEHNRLYWYRQTLGQGPEFLTYFQNEAQLEKSRLLSDRFSAERPKGSFSTLEIQRTEQGDSAMYLCASSPTGVLEKLFFGSGTQLSVL.

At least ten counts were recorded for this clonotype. CDR3 loop: CASSLVGGSGDTQYF. The CDR3 nucleotides are TGCGCCAGCAGCTTGGTCGGCGGGAGCGGGGATACGCAGTATTTT. V is TRBV5-1 and J is TRBJ2-3, with 7 bases fitting TRBD2. The CDR3 runs 15 residues. V gave up 0 bases and J gave up 6 bases; unmatched junction bases: 7. Germline loops: CDR1 SGHRS, CDR2 YFSETQ.

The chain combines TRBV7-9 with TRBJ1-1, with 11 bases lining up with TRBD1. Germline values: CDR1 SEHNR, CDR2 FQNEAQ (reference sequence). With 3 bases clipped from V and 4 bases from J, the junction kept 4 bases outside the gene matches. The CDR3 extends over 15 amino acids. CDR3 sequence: CASSLDRGQGTEAFF. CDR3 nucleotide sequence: TGTGCCAGCAGCTTGGACAGGGGGCAGGGCACTGAAGCTTTCTTT. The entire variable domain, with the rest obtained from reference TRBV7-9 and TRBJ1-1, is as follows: DTGVSQNPRHKITKRGQNVTFRCDPISEHNRLYWYRQTLGQGPEFLTYFQNEAQLEKSRLLSDRFSAERPKGSFSTLEIQRTEQGDSAMYLCASSLDRGQGTEAFFGQGTRLTVV.

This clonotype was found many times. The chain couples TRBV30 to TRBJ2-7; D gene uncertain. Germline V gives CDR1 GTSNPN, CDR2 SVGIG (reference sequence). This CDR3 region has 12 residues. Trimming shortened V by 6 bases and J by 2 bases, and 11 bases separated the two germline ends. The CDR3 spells CACDPGPYEQYF. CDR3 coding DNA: TGTGCCTGTGACCCCGGGCCCTACGAGCAGTACTTC.

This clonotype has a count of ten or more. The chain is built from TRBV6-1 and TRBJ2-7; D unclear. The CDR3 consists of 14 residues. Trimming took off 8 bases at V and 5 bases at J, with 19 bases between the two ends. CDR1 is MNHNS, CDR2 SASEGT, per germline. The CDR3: CASRYTGPRNEQYF. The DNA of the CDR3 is TGTGCCAGCCGATACACCGGGCCACGTAACGAGCAGTACTTC.

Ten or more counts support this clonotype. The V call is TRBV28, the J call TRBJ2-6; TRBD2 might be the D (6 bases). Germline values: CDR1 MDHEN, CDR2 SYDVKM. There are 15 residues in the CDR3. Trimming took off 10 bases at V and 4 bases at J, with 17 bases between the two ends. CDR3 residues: CATGGRLTGANVLTF. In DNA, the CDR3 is TGTGCCACCGGAGGGCGTCTAACGGGGGCCAACGTCCTGACTTTC.

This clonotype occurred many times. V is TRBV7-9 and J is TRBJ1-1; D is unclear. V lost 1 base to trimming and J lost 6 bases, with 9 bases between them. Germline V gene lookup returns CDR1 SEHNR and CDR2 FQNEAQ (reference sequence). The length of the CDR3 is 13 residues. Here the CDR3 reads CASSLGPLAEAFF. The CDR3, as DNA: TGTGCCAGCAGCTTAGGCCCCTTAGCTGAAGCTTTCTTT.

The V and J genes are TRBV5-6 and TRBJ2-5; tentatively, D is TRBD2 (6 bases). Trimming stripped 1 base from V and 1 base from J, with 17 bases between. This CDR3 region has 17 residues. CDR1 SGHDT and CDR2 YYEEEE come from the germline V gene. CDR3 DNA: TGTGCCAGCAGCTTGCTGGCGGGAACACGGATCCAAGAGACCCAGTACTTC. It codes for CASSLLAGTRIQETQYF.

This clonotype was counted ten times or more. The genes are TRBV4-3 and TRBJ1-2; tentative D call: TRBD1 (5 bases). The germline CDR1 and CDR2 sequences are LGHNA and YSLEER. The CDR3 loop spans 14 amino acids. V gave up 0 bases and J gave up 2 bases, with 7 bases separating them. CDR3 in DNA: TGCGCCAGCAGCCAAGAAGACAGAAACTATGGCTACACCTTC. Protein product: CASSQEDRNYGYTF.

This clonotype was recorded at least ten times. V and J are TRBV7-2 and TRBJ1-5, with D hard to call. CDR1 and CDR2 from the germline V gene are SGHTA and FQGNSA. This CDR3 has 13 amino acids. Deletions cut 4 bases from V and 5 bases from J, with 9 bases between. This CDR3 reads CASSSAGHQPQHF. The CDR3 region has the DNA TGTGCCAGCAGCTCGGCGGGCCATCAGCCCCAGCATTTT. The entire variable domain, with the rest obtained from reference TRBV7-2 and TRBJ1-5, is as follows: GAGVSQSPSNKVTEKGKDVELRCDPISGHTALYWYRQSLGQGLEFLIYFQGNSAPDKSGLPSDRFSAERTGGSVSTLTIQRTQQEDSAVYLCASSSAGHQPQHFGDGTRLSIL.

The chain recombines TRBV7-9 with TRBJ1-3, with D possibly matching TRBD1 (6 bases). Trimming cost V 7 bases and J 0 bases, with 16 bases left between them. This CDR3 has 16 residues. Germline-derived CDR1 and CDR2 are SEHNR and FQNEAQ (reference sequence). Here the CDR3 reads CASTQGRPSSGNTIYF. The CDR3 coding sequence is TGTGCCAGCACCCAGGGGCGCCCAAGCTCTGGAAACACCATATATTTT. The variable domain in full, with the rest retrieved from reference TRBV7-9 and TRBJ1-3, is DTGVSQNPRHKITKRGQNVTFRCDPISEHNRLYWYRQTLGQGPEFLTYFQNEAQLEKSRLLSDRFSAERPKGSFSTLEIQRTEQGDSAMYLCASTQGRPSSGNTIYFGEGSWLTVV.

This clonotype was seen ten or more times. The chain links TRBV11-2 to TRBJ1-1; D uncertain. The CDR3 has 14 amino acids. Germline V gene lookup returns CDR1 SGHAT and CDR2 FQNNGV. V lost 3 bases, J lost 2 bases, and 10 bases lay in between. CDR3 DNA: TGTGCCAGCAGCTTCGGTGGCTCTAACACTGAAGCTTTCTTT. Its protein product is CASSFGGSNTEAFF.

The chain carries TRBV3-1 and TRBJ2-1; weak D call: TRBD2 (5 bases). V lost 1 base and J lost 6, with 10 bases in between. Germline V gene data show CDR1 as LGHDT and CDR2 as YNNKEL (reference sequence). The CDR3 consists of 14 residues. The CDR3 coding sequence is TGTGCCAGCAGCCAAGCACGGGGTCTCAATGAGCAGTTCTTC. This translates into CASSQARGLNEQFF.

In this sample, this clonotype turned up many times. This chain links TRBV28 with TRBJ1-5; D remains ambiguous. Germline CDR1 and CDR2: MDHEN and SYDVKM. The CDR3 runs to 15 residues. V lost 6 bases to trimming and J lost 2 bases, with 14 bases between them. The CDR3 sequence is CASRVRQAGNQPQHF. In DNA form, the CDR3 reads TGTGCCAGCAGGGTAAGGCAGGCTGGCAATCAGCCCCAGCATTTT.

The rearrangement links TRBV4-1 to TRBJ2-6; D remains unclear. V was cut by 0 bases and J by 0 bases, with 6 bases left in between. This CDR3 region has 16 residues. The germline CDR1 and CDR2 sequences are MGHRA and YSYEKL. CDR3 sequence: CASSQDISSGANVLTF. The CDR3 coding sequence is TGCGCCAGCAGCCAAGATATTAGCTCTGGGGCCAACGTCCTGACTTTC.

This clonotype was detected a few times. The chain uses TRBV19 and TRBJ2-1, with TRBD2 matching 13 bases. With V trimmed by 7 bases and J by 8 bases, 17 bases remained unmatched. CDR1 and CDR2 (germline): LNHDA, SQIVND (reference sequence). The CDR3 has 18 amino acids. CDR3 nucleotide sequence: TGTGCCAGTACCACGACGTACATGGGACTAGCGGGATCGGATGAGCAGTTCTTC. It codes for CASTTTYMGLAGSDEQFF.

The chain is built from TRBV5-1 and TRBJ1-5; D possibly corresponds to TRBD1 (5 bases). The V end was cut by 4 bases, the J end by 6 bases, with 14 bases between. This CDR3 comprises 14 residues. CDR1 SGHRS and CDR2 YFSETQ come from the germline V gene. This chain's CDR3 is CASSPDGGAQPQHF. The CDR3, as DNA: TGCGCCAGCAGCCCGGACGGGGGTGCTCAGCCCCAGCATTTT.